The 15 T cell receptor beta chains listed next were all sequenced from one sample in a study of long-term antiretroviral therapy in people with HIV. Sequencing used immunoSEQ v3.0 at survey level. This table comes from immunoSEQ multiplex PCR, and its TCRdb copy is limited to in-frame clones, with some not included. This table holds tens of thousands of clones, about 90% found once. Source: unsorted PBMCs, taken 3.2 years before starting antiretroviral therapy. The receptors were sampled from a man aged 50 or older with HIV.

The rearrangement uses TRBV7-3 and TRBJ2-2; TRBD1 matches at 9 bases. This CDR3 region has 18 residues. Trimming removed 5 bases from V and 8 bases from J; junction bases left unmatched: 18. Per germline, CDR1 SGHTA and CDR2 FQGTGA. DNA of the CDR3: TGTGCCAGCAGCCTCCTCCCGGCCGGGACAGGGTTGTCAGGGGAGCTGTTTTTT. It codes for CASSLLPAGTGLSGELFF.

The chain has TRBV18 and TRBJ1-4; TRBD1 might be the D (5 bases). There are 16 residues in the CDR3. From germline, CDR1 is KGHSH and CDR2 LQKENI. The V gene lost 2 bases and the J gene lost 7 bases, with 17 bases spanning the gap. This CDR3 reads CASSPALLDRFEKLFF. The CDR3 nucleotides read TGTGCCAGCTCACCAGCCTTATTAGACAGATTTGAAAAACTGTTTTTT. Filled out from reference TRBV18 and TRBJ1-4, the complete variable domain reads NAGVMQNPRHLVRRRGQEARLRCSPMKGHSHVYWYRQLPEEGLKFMVYLQKENIIDESGMPKERFSAEFPKEGPSILRIQQVVRGDSAAYFCASSPALLDRFEKLFFGSGTQLSVL.

The chain couples TRBV4-3 to TRBJ1-4, with 9 bases aligning to TRBD1. Germline V gene sequence: CDR1 LGHNA, CDR2 YSLEER. The CDR3 is 15 amino acids. Trimming removed 0 bases from V and 7 bases from J; junction bases left unmatched: 3. This CDR3 is CASSQEGDRVEKLFF. The CDR3 bases are TGCGCCAGCAGCCAAGAAGGGGACAGGGTTGAAAAACTGTTTTTT.

The count of this clone is one. V is TRBV7-3 and J is TRBJ2-1; no firm D call. V lost 4 bases to trimming and J lost 10 bases, with 14 bases between them. CDR3 length: 13 amino acids. CDR1 is SGHTA, CDR2 FQGTGA, per germline. CDR3 residues: CASSWGQRAEQFF. CDR3 nucleotides: TGTGCCAGCAGCTGGGGTCAAAGGGCGGAGCAGTTCTTC.

This clone was counted once. The chain links TRBV7-8 to TRBJ2-7; 8 bases match TRBD1. The CDR3 length is 15 residues. After removal of 6 bases from V and 3 bases from J, the junction contained 10 bases not matched to a gene. Per germline, CDR1 SGHVS and CDR2 FQNEAQ. The CDR3 loop is CASRIARDRLYEQYF. The CDR3, as DNA: TGTGCCAGCAGGATAGCCCGGGACAGGCTCTACGAGCAGTACTTC.

The chain is built from TRBV6-5 and TRBJ2-1; 7 bases agree with TRBD2. Germline CDR1 reads MNHEY; CDR2 reads SVGAGI. This CDR3 spans 14 amino acids. J was trimmed by 4 bases and V by 5 bases; bases with no gene match: 5. This chain's CDR3 is CASSPWDYYNEQFF. The CDR3 nucleotides are TGTGCCAGCAGTCCCTGGGACTATTACAATGAGCAGTTCTTC.

The V gene is TRBV7-9, the J gene TRBJ2-5; perhaps TRBD2 as D (6 bases). The CDR3 loop spans 17 amino acids. Looked up from germline, CDR1 is SEHNR and CDR2 is FQNEAQ (reference sequence). V lost 1 base and J 5 bases, leaving 20 bases between the germline ends. This CDR3 is CASSLGYGGPVAETQYF. For the CDR3, the DNA is TGTGCCAGCAGCTTAGGTTACGGGGGTCCGGTTGCGGAGACCCAGTACTTC. Filled out from reference TRBV7-9 and TRBJ2-5, the complete variable domain reads DTGVSQNPRHKITKRGQNVTFRCDPISEHNRLYWYRQTLGQGPEFLTYFQNEAQLEKSRLLSDRFSAERPKGSFSTLEIQRTEQGDSAMYLCASSLGYGGPVAETQYFGPGTRLLVL.

The chain recombines TRBV28 with TRBJ1-2; the match to TRBD1 covers 8 bases. Germline V gene sequence: CDR1 MDHEN, CDR2 SYDVKM. The junction had 6 bases not matched to a gene; V was cut back by 1 base and J by 8 bases. This CDR3 comprises 14 residues. Written as DNA, the CDR3 is TGTGCCAGCAGTTTATTCAGGGGGCTAGGAGGCTACACCTTC. This codes for CASSLFRGLGGYTF.

The rearrangement links TRBV5-1 to TRBJ2-5, with 8 bases aligning to TRBD2. The V gene's germline CDR1 is SGHRS and CDR2 YFSETQ. Unmatched junction bases numbered 5, after V lost 3 bases and J lost 4 bases. The CDR3 loop spans 14 amino acids. The CDR3 spells CASSWGAGGETQYF. CDR3 bases: TGCGCCAGCAGCTGGGGGGCGGGAGGAGAGACCCAGTACTTC.

The genes are TRBV5-1 and TRBJ1-6, with D unclear. CDR1 and CDR2 (germline): SGHRS, YFSETQ. The CDR3 has 13 residues. Trimming took off 1 base at V and 6 bases at J, with 5 bases between the two ends. The CDR3 sequence is CASSLNVNSPLHF. CDR3 nucleotides: TGCGCCAGCAGCTTGAATGTTAATTCACCCCTCCACTTT.

This clone has just a few counts. The V and J genes are TRBV27 and TRBJ2-7; TRBD1 is a possible D gene (6 bases). The CDR3 has 17 residues. Germline CDR1 reads MNHEY; CDR2 reads SMNVEV (reference sequence). Trimming cost V 2 bases and J 6 bases, with 23 bases left between them. CDR3 coding DNA: TGTGCCAGCAGTTTAAGCCGCAGTCACTCACAGGGCGGCGAGCAGTACTTC. Its protein is CASSLSRSHSQGGEQYF.

The chain links TRBV7-2 to TRBJ2-3, with D perhaps matching TRBD1 (5 bases). Germline V gene lookup returns CDR1 SGHTA and CDR2 FQGNSA. Deletions cut 5 bases from V and 2 bases from J, with 17 bases between. The CDR3 consists of 16 residues. The CDR3 DNA follows: TGTGCCAGCAGCCAGAGACAGACGGATATCACAGATACGCAGTATTTT. Translating gives CASSQRQTDITDTQYF.

The rearrangement joins TRBV7-8 to TRBJ2-7; D may be TRBD2 (6 bases). From germline, CDR1 is SGHVS and CDR2 FQNEAQ. The V and J ends lost 4 bases and 5 bases respectively, with 18 bases between them. The CDR3 sequence is 15 residues long. The CDR3 coding sequence is TGTGCCAGCAGCTCACCCGGAACTAGCCCCCACGAGCAGTACTTC. This translates into CASSSPGTSPHEQYF. Filled out from reference TRBV7-8 and TRBJ2-7, the complete variable domain reads GAGVSQSPRYKVAKRGQDVALRCDPISGHVSLFWYQQALGQGPEFLTYFQNEAQLDKSGLPSDRFFAERPEGSVSTLKIQRTQQEDSAVYLCASSSPGTSPHEQYFGPGTRLTVT.

The gene calls are TRBV18 and TRBJ2-5, with 7 positions matching TRBD1. This CDR3 contains 15 residues. Looked up from germline, CDR1 is KGHSH and CDR2 is LQKENI. V was clipped by 0 bases and J by 2 bases; unmatched bases: 3. The CDR3 sequence is CASSPPRTGQETQYF. Written as DNA, the CDR3 is TGTGCCAGCTCACCACCTAGGACAGGTCAAGAGACCCAGTACTTC.

The J gene is TRBJ1-2, the V gene TRBV7-2, with TRBD1 as a possible D gene (5 bases). The CDR3 length is 15 residues. The germline V and J ends were trimmed by 6 bases and 3 bases, with 17 bases remaining between them. Germline CDR1 SGHTA, CDR2 FQGNSA. The CDR3 DNA sequence: TGTGCCAGCAGGCAGAGATCGGGGGGTTACTATGGCTACACCTTC. Translated: CASRQRSGGYYGYTF.